Listed below are T cell receptor beta chains from one sample, sequenced in a study of T cell responses to AZD1222 COVID-19 vaccine. Clones were sequenced by immunoSEQ multiplex PCR, and TCRdb holds only the in-frame ones, with some missing. The table lists 100,000 to 150,000 clones, roughly 88% of them singletons. The specimen was peripheral blood, collected on day 0 of MenACWY control vaccination. The origin of the receptors is an adult in good health. CDR3s leave out the opening cysteine and the closing phenylalanine or tryptophan. The D gene is left open where the match is weak.

J	D	V	CDR3
TRBJ1-5	-	TRBV3-1/TRBV3-2	ASSQDGVGQPQH
TRBJ1-2	TRBD1	TRBV28	ASSFSARTGKTPNGYT
TRBJ1-1	-	TRBV29-1	SVDPGNTEAF
TRBJ2-7	-	TRBV6-5	ASTLSYEQY
TRBJ1-3	-	TRBV28	AIKGTAGNTIY
TRBJ1-5	-	TRBV19	ASRGGRSSTAQH
TRBJ1-6	-	TRBV28	ASSLGTGQGPPLH
TRBJ2-7	TRBD2	TRBV5-6	ASSFIGTSGSNEQY
TRBJ2-3	TRBD2	TRBV20-1	SASLREGRDTQY
TRBJ1-1	-	TRBV5-1	ASREDSEAF
TRBJ2-1	TRBD2	TRBV7-2	ASSLGSGGADEQF
TRBJ2-1	TRBD2	TRBV28	ASSLGTSGVYSYNEQF
TRBJ2-5	-	TRBV28	ASSLFGFGKTQY
TRBJ1-2	TRBD1	TRBV6-2/TRBV6-3	ASSDRGRSGYT
TRBJ2-3	-	TRBV2	ASSEDNNFSTDTQY
TRBJ2-7	TRBD2	TRBV2	ASEREGRGYEQY
TRBJ2-1	-	TRBV11-3	ASSLESTKQF
TRBJ1-5	-	TRBV19	ASRTHLAGENQPQH
TRBJ1-1	-	TRBV5-1	ASSLEPGGNTEAF
TRBJ1-1	-	TRBV3-1/TRBV3-2	ASSPLGREAF
TRBJ1-6	TRBD1	TRBV4-3	ASSQSQGNSSPLH
TRBJ1-5	TRBD1	TRBV28	ASRYTGVNQPQH
TRBJ2-1	TRBD2	TRBV7-2	ASSPRASGSYNEQF
TRBJ1-1	-	TRBV5-1	ASTDGMNTEAF
TRBJ2-1	-	TRBV7-2	ASSFTTYNEQF
TRBJ2-3	-	TRBV6-4	ASSESGTGSTDTQY
TRBJ2-2	-	TRBV6-5	ASSSRRQVNTGELF
TRBJ2-3	TRBD2	TRBV30	AWSVIRGTSGTDTQY
TRBJ2-1	TRBD2	TRBV6-1	ASSEVGGSYEQF
TRBJ2-1	TRBD1	TRBV6-2/TRBV6-3	ASSRPGQGDHEQF
TRBJ2-7	-	TRBV5-1	ASSLGGTTYEQY
TRBJ1-3	-	TRBV9	ASSVGGGTAGNTIY
TRBJ1-4	TRBD1	TRBV3-1/TRBV3-2	ASSHGQGSGKLF
TRBJ2-5	TRBD2	TRBV5-1	ASSRGLAGEQETQY
TRBJ1-1	TRBD1	TRBV6-5	ASSDGTGMNTEAF
TRBJ1-5	-	TRBV5-1	ASRPGPPGDQPQH
TRBJ1-5	-	TRBV7-2	ASSLGRGSNQPQH
TRBJ2-3	TRBD1	TRBV5-1	ASSITGTGLYTQY
TRBJ1-1	-	TRBV29-1	SVQTRLQNTEAF
TRBJ2-1	TRBD2	TRBV2	ASSELLGQGGIAGSYNEQF
TRBJ2-7	TRBD1	TRBV6-1	ASSESNGQGIYEQY
TRBJ2-5	-	TRBV5-5	ASSLLGQSQETQY
TRBJ1-1	-	TRBV6-4	ASRDAGSTTEAF
TRBJ1-2	-	TRBV25-1	ASSESGSGYGYT
TRBJ2-3	-	TRBV11-3	ASSLGEGGPLGGDTQY
TRBJ2-7	-	TRBV6-5	ASSILGAGDEQY
TRBJ2-1	TRBD2	TRBV7-3	ASSLTGTSVSF
TRBJ1-2	-	TRBV18	ASSPQGRDYGYT
TRBJ1-6	TRBD1	TRBV12-3/TRBV12-4	ASRNRGNSPLH
TRBJ2-1	-	TRBV18	ASSLQGNEQF
TRBJ2-5	-	TRBV29-1	SVRSGIGQETQY
TRBJ1-2	TRBD1	TRBV9	ASSDPDRVGAYGYT
TRBJ1-5	-	TRBV28	ASSPRGGAFHQPQH
TRBJ2-5	-	TRBV28	ASSLLTGWETQY
TRBJ2-1	TRBD2	TRBV5-4	ASSSQTSGRVGNEQF